This paragraph reports one T cell receptor (beta chain). Its antigen is not identified. Though probably carrying unrecorded immune exposures, donors were nominally healthy at sampling. Use of 60 Vbeta and 13 Jbeta primers characterized the PCR. Profiled with immunoSEQ multiplex PCR; TCRdb holds only in-frame clones, not every one. The table for this sample gives about 150,000 clones. These data belong to a study of cytomegalovirus exposure and HLA in healthy donors. Findings and limits, study-wide: Accurate prediction of most subjects' HLA-A and HLA-B alleles from TCR beta sequences was reported. Later work showed greater clonal expansion in HLA-associated TCR beta chains than in equally common others. The study listed 150 to 200 cytomegalovirus-associated TCR beta chains.

The V and J ends lost 1 base and 4 bases, in that order; junction bases with no gene match: 3. Germline CDR1 is MGHDK and CDR2 is SYGVNS. This CDR3 has 15 residues. Material: PBMCs. The receptor was derived from a man aged 30 to 45 in good health and CMV-seronegative. This chain connects TRBV25-1 to TRBJ2-2, with 7 bases lining up with TRBD2. For the CDR3, the DNA is TGTGCCAGCAGTGAATGGGGGGGTGGCACCGGGGAGCTGTTTTTT. Translating gives CASSEWGGGTGELFF.